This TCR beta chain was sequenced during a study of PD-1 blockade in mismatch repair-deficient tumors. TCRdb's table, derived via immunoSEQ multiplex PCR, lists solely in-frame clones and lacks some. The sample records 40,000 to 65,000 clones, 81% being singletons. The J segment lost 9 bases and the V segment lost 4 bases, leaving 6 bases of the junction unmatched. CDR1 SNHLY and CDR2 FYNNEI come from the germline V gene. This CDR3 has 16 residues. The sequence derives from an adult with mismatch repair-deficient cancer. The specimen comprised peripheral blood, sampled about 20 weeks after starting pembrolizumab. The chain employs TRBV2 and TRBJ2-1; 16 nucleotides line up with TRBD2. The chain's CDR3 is CASSVGTSGRAREQFF. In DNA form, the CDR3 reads TGTGCCAGCAGTGTTGGGACTAGCGGGAGGGCGCGTGAGCAGTTCTTC.